This T cell receptor (beta chain) emerged from a study of blood T cell repertoires in COVID-19. At the level of the study: Sources were T cells, B-cell-depleted T cells, or PBMCs; the material itself was cDNA or gDNA.

The germline CDR1 and CDR2 sequences are SGHTA and FQGNSA. V gave up 1 base and J gave up 8 bases, with 10 bases separating them. This CDR3 has 13 amino acids. Original analysis: The authors estimated nucleated cell counts from reference gene primer amplification. TCRdb's table, derived via immunoSEQ multiplex PCR, lists solely in-frame clones and lacks some. The V and J calls and the clone size are those of that table, but D and trimming were determined from the DNA. This table holds roughly 120,000 clones, about 79% found once. Specimen: peripheral blood. V gene TRBV7-2 combines with J gene TRBJ2-3; D is uncertain. The clonotype was recovered from a woman of 80 years or more with active or convalescent COVID-19. The CDR3 here is CASSLELFGTQYF. The CDR3 DNA reads as TGTGCCAGCAGCTTAGAACTGTTTGGTACGCAGTATTTT.